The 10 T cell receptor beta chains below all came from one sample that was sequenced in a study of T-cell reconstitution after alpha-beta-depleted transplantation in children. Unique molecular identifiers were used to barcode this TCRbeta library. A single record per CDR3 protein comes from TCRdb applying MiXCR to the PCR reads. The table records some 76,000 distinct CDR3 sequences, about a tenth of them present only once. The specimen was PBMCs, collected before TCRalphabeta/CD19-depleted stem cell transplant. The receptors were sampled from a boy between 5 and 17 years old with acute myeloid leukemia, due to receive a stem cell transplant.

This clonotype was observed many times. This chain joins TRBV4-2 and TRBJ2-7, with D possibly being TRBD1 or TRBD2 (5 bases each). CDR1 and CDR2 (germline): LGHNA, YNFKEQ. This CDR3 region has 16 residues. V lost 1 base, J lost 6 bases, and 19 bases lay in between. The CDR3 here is CASSQVDGTVIFEQYF. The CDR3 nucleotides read TGTGCCAGCAGCCAAGTAGATGGGACCGTTATTTTCGAGCAGTACTTC.

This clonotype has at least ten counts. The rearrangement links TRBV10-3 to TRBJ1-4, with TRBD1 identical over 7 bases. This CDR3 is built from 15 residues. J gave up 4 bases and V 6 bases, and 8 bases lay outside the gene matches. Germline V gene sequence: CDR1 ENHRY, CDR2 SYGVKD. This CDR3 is CAIRKETGSNEKLFF. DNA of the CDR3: TGTGCCATCAGAAAGGAGACAGGGAGTAATGAAAAACTGTTTTTT.

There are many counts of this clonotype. Here the CDR3 DNA reads TGTGCCACCAGCTCGGCCCGCACAGATACGCAGTATTTT. Residues: CATSSARTDTQYF. This sequence joins TRBV15 and TRBJ2-3; D ambiguous. The germline gives CDR1 LNHNV, CDR2 YYDKDF (reference sequence). The CDR3 length is 13 residues. V was cut by 5 bases and J by 1 base, with 7 bases left in between.

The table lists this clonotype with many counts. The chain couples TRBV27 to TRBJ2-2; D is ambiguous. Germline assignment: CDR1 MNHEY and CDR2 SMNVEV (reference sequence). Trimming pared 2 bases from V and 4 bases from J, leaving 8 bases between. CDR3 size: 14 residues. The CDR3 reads CASSLRSVTGELFF. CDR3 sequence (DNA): TGTGCCAGCAGTTTAAGGTCGGTCACCGGGGAGCTGTTTTTT.

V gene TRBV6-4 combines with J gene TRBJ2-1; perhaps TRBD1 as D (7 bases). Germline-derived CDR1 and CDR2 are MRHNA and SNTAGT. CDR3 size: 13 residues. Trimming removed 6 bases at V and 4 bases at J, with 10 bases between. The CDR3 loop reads CASRGGQYNEQFF. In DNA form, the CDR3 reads TGTGCCAGCAGGGGGGGACAGTACAATGAGCAGTTCTTC.

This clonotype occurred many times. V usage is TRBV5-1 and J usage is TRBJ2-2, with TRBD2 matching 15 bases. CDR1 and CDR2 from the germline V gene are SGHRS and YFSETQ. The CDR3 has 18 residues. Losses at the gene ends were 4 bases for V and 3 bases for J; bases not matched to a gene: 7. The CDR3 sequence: CASSQGLAGGPDTGELFF. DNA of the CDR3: TGCGCCAGCAGCCAAGGACTAGCGGGGGGGCCGGACACCGGGGAGCTGTTTTTT.

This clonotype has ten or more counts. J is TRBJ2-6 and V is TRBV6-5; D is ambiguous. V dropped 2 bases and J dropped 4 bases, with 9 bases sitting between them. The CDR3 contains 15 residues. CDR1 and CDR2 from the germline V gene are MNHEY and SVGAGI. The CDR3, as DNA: TGTGCCAGCAGTTACACCTTCGGCGGGGCCAACGTCCTGACTTTC. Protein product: CASSYTFGGANVLTF.

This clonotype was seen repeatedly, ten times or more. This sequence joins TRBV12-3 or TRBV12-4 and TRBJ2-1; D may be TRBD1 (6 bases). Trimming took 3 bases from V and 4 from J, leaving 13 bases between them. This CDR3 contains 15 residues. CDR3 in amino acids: CASSLGATGYNEQFF. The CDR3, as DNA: TGTGCCAGCAGTTTGGGGGCGACTGGATACAATGAGCAGTTCTTC.

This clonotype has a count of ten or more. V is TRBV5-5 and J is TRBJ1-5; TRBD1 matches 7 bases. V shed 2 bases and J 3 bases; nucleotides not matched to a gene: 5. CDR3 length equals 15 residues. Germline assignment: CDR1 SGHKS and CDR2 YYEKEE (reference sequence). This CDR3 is CASSLTGVANQPQHF. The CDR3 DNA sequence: TGTGCCAGCAGCTTAACAGGGGTGGCCAATCAGCCCCAGCATTTT.

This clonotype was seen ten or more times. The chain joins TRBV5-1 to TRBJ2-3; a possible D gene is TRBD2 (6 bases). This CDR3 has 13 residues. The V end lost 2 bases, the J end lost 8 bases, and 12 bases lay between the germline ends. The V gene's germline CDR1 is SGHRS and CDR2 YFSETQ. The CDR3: CASSLSEGGTQYF. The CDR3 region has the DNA TGCGCCAGCAGCTTATCGGAGGGAGGTACGCAGTATTTT.